This T cell receptor beta chain is from a study of T cells in localized non-small cell lung cancer. This clone is judged large. Some clones are missing from TCRdb's copy, which holds only in-frame ones; the method was immunoSEQ multiplex PCR. The table shows around 1,500 clones, with roughly 21% occurring only once. The material sequenced was normal lung tissue next to the tumor, taken before any cancer treatment. The source of this sequence is a male donor aged 60 or over with stage I lung adenocarcinoma.

Here the CDR3 reads CASSLRQGGPEAFF. The CDR3 region has the DNA TGCGCCAGCAGCCTCCGACAGGGAGGTCCTGAAGCTTTCTTT. V is TRBV4-1 and J is TRBJ1-1; 7 nucleotides align to TRBD1. Trimming took 4 bases from V and 6 from J; bases not matched to a gene: 8. Germline CDR1 MGHRA, CDR2 YSYEKL. The CDR3 covers 14 residues.